These 26 T cell receptor beta chains were sequenced from one sample in a study of shared clonotypes between healthy human individuals (TCRdb year 2020). Library prep was done by the immunoSEQ multiplex PCR assay. TCRdb retrieved this table from immuneACCESS and kept in-frame rearrangements only. Not all clones are present; in checked studies, unresolved V genes account for under half, and no reason is known for the remainder. This sample lists approximately 1,000,000 clones; roughly 74% were detected once. The top ten constitute about 0.52% of the sample. Sample: memory CD4+ T cells from PBMCs. The cell subset or site label for this specimen denotes: CD45RA-negative fraction. The receptors stem from a man aged 18 to 29 in good health. Some clones in this sample may be carry-over from other donors' samples.

The chain has TRBV10-3 and TRBJ2-7; TRBD1 matches at 10 bases. The germline CDR1 and CDR2 sequences are ENHRY and SYGVKD. After removal of 4 bases from V and 1 base from J, the junction contained 7 bases not matched to a gene. The CDR3 is 16 residues long. The CDR3 reads CAISGKGGQGSYEQYF. The CDR3 nucleotides are TGTGCCATCAGTGGGAAGGGGGGACAGGGGTCCTACGAGCAGTACTTC.

Remarks on this clone: The same CDR3 is also encoded by other DNA sequences in this sample. CDR3 sequence reads: CASSPGQGARGYTF. CDR3 nucleotide sequence: TGTGCCAGCAGCCCCGGACAGGGGGCGCGTGGCTACACCTTC. The rearrangement uses TRBV7-2 and TRBJ1-2, with 11 nucleotides matching TRBD1. This CDR3 has 14 amino acids. Losses at the gene ends were 5 bases for V and 7 bases for J; bases not matched to a gene: 6. Germline values: CDR1 SGHTA, CDR2 FQGNSA.

The chain combines TRBV27 with TRBJ2-5; possibly TRBD2 for D (5 bases). The germline V and J ends were trimmed by 2 bases and 5 bases, with 9 bases remaining between them. The V gene's germline CDR1 is MNHEY and CDR2 SMNVEV (reference sequence). This CDR3 has 13 residues. CDR3 in DNA: TGTGCCAGCAGTTTAAGAGGGAGTGAGACCCAGTACTTC. It yields the protein CASSLRGSETQYF.

This chain connects TRBV19 to TRBJ1-5; 7 bases are shared with TRBD1. The CDR3 extends over 14 amino acids. The V and J ends lost 3 bases and 6 bases, in that order; junction bases with no gene match: 5. Germline CDR1 and CDR2: LNHDA and SQIVND (reference sequence). This chain's CDR3 is CASSMTGFGQPQHF. CDR3 DNA sequence: TGTGCCAGTAGTATGACAGGGTTTGGTCAGCCCCAGCATTTT.

As regards this clone: Since a much larger clone is just one base distant, this may be a read error. In the same sample, other DNA sequences code for this CDR3. J is TRBJ2-3 and V is TRBV7-9, with D unresolved. This CDR3 is 11 amino acids long. Trimming took off 3 bases at V and 4 bases at J, with 2 bases between the two ends. The germline CDR1 and CDR2 sequences are SEHNR and FQNEAQ (reference sequence). The CDR3 DNA follows: TGTGCCAGCAGCTTCTCAGATACGCAGTATTTT. Amino acids: CASSFSDTQYF. The full variable domain, rest sourced from reference TRBV7-9 and TRBJ2-3, is DTGVSQNPRHKITKRGQNVTFRCDPISEHNRLYWYRQTLGQGPEFLTYFQNEAQLEKSRLLSDRFSAERPKGSFSTLEIQRTEQGDSAMYLCASSFSDTQYFGPGTRLTVL.

The chain couples TRBV6-5 to TRBJ2-7, with D perhaps being TRBD1 or TRBD2 (5 bases each). There are 13 residues in the CDR3. Trimming left V 0 bases short and J 6 bases short, with 9 bases between. Germline loops: CDR1 MNHEY, CDR2 SVGAGI. For the CDR3, the DNA is TGTGCCAGCAGTTACTCGGGACCCTCCGAGCAGTACTTC. Its translation: CASSYSGPSEQYF.

The V call is TRBV19, the J call TRBJ1-1, with 7 bases fitting TRBD1. V lost 2 bases to trimming and J lost 4 bases; unmatched junction nucleotides: 7. The CDR3 totals 15 residues. CDR1 and CDR2 (germline): LNHDA, SQIVND (reference sequence). CDR3 amino acids: CASSIQGVERTEAFF. CDR3 nucleotide sequence: TGTGCCAGTAGTATACAGGGGGTAGAGCGCACTGAAGCTTTCTTT.

The chain links TRBV4-1 to TRBJ2-3; 9 bases agree with TRBD2. The V gene end was trimmed by 6 bases and the J gene end by 0 bases; junction bases not matched to a gene: 10. The CDR3 sequence is 17 residues long. The germline CDR1 and CDR2 sequences are MGHRA and YSYEKL. This CDR3 reads CASSRLAEVFSTDTQYF. CDR3 nucleotide sequence: TGCGCCAGCAGTCGACTAGCGGAAGTTTTTAGCACAGATACGCAGTATTTT.

The J gene is TRBJ1-4, the V gene TRBV5-1; 8 nucleotides agree with TRBD1. V was clipped by 3 bases and J by 12 bases; unmatched bases: 10. The CDR3 covers 14 residues. The germline CDR1 and CDR2 sequences are SGHRS and YFSETQ. This CDR3 is CASSSSGQGLELFF. Here the CDR3 DNA reads TGCGCCAGCAGCTCGAGTGGACAGGGCCTTGAACTGTTTTTT.

J is TRBJ2-7 and V is TRBV11-2; D is tentatively TRBD1 or TRBD2 (5 bases each). Trimming cost V 1 base and J 2 bases, with 9 bases left between them. This CDR3 has 14 residues. Germline V gene sequence: CDR1 SGHAT, CDR2 FQNNGV. The CDR3 here is CASSLVLGAYEQYF. The CDR3 nucleotides read TGTGCCAGCAGCTTAGTCTTGGGGGCCTACGAGCAGTACTTC.

Worth noting for this clone: Other nucleotide sequences from this sample produce the same CDR3. The chain employs TRBV5-1 and TRBJ2-5; 9 bases line up with TRBD1. The junction had 1 base not matched to a gene; V was cut back by 2 bases and J by 5 bases. Germline values: CDR1 SGHRS, CDR2 YFSETQ. This CDR3 has 13 residues. CDR3 coding DNA: TGCGCCAGCAGCTTAGGACAGGGGGAGACCCAGTACTTC. Its protein is CASSLGQGETQYF.

The V and J genes are TRBV11-2 and TRBJ1-1; 9 positions agree with TRBD1. Losses at the gene ends were 4 bases for V and 3 bases for J; bases not matched to a gene: 6. This CDR3 has 15 residues. CDR1 is SGHAT and CDR2 is FQNNGV in the germline V gene. The CDR3 sequence is CASSWGQGRDTEAFF. The CDR3 bases are TGTGCCAGCAGCTGGGGACAGGGAAGAGACACTGAAGCTTTCTTT.

This chain connects TRBV2 to TRBJ2-4; 8 nucleotides line up with TRBD2. Trimming cost V 3 bases and J 1 base; bases outside gene matches: 5. Germline V CDR1 and CDR2: SNHLY, FYNNEI. The CDR3 sequence is 16 residues long. CDR3 amino acids: CASSESRGRAKNIQYF. The CDR3 nucleotides are TGTGCCAGCAGTGAGTCTCGCGGGAGGGCCAAAAACATTCAGTACTTC.

Of note for this clone: Different DNA sequences within this sample yield the same CDR3. The chain joins TRBV30 to TRBJ2-5; perhaps D is TRBD1 or TRBD2 (5 bases each). Germline-derived CDR1 and CDR2 are GTSNPN and SVGIG (reference sequence). This CDR3 comprises 14 residues. V lost 2 bases, J lost 1 base, and 11 bases lay in between. The CDR3 here is CAWSLGTAQETQYF. The DNA of the CDR3 is TGTGCCTGGAGTCTTGGGACGGCCCAAGAGACCCAGTACTTC. The variable domain in full, completed from reference TRBV30 and TRBJ2-5, reads SQTIHQWPATLVQPVGSPLSLECTVEGTSNPNLYWYRQAAGRGLQLLFYSVGIGQISSEVPQNLSASRPQDRQFILSSKKLLLSDSGFYLCAWSLGTAQETQYFGPGTRLLVL.

The chain carries TRBV28 and TRBJ2-1, with 7 positions matching TRBD1. After removal of 2 bases from V and 2 bases from J, the junction contained 9 bases not matched to a gene. CDR3 length equals 17 residues. CDR1 and CDR2 from the germline V gene are MDHEN and SYDVKM. CDR3 loop: CASSLPLQGLTYNEQFF. The CDR3 DNA is TGTGCCAGCAGTTTACCTTTACAGGGGTTAACCTACAATGAGCAGTTCTTC.

The chain has TRBV5-1 and TRBJ1-2; tentative D call: TRBD1 (6 bases). CDR3 length: 16 residues. Deletions cut 1 base from V and 0 bases from J, with 13 bases between. The germline V gene encodes CDR1 SGHRS and CDR2 YFSETQ. As DNA, the CDR3 is TGCGCCAGCAGCTTGAAAGGGGACACTTCTAACTATGGCTACACCTTC. The encoded protein is CASSLKGDTSNYGYTF.

Concerning this clone itself: In the same sample, other DNA sequences code for this CDR3. The chain has TRBV30 and TRBJ2-7; no definite D call. CDR3 length equals 11 residues. In germline, CDR1 is GTSNPN, CDR2 SVGIG (reference sequence). V dropped 1 base and J dropped 2 bases, with 3 bases sitting between them. In nucleotides, the CDR3 is TGTGCCTGGAGTGGAACCTACGAGCAGTACTTC. Translated: CAWSGTYEQYF.

The sample holds a few counts of this clone. The chain is built from TRBV4-1 and TRBJ1-1, with a tentative D call TRBD1 (5 bases). The CDR3 spans 14 residues. CDR1 is MGHRA and CDR2 is YSYEKL in the germline V gene. V gave up 4 bases and J gave up 1 base, with 10 bases separating them. The CDR3 protein is CASSPQTGNTEAFF. CDR3 sequence (DNA): TGCGCCAGCAGCCCACAAACAGGGAACACTGAAGCTTTCTTT.

The chain links TRBV9 to TRBJ2-5, with D possibly being TRBD1 or TRBD2 (6 bases each). The CDR3 consists of 14 residues. Deletions cut 2 bases from V and 5 bases from J, with 13 bases between. The V gene's germline CDR1 is SGDLS and CDR2 YYNGEE. The CDR3 nucleotides read TGTGCCAGCAGCGTGGTCGGGGGCCGGGAGACCCAGTACTTC. It encodes CASSVVGGRETQYF.

This clone was recorded only once. The chain links TRBV6-6 to TRBJ1-2; TRBD1 matches 9 bases. V lost 3 bases, J lost 1 base, and 3 bases stayed unmatched. The CDR3 has 15 amino acids. CDR1 is MNHNY, CDR2 SVGAGI, per germline (reference sequence). In DNA, the CDR3 is TGTGCCAGCAGTTATGGGACAGGGCTTAACTATGGCTACACCTTC. Its translation: CASSYGTGLNYGYTF.

The chain combines TRBV5-1 with TRBJ2-5, with TRBD1 matching over 9 bases. The CDR3 runs 15 residues. The germline V gene has CDR1 SGHRS and CDR2 YFSETQ. Trimming at V came to 2 bases and at J to 6 bases, leaving 8 bases not matched to a gene. For the CDR3, the DNA is TGCGCCAGCAGCTTCACCGGGACAGGGTCACAGACCCAGTACTTC. This translates into CASSFTGTGSQTQYF.

This chain links TRBV5-1 with TRBJ2-3, with D possibly matching TRBD2 (5 bases). The germline V gene encodes CDR1 SGHRS and CDR2 YFSETQ. The CDR3 is 14 residues long. Trimming took 0 bases from V and 4 from J, leaving 9 bases between them. CDR3 DNA: TGCGCCAGCAGCTTGGGAGGGAACGCAGATACGCAGTATTTT. Its protein is CASSLGGNADTQYF.

The chain couples TRBV28 to TRBJ2-3; D may be TRBD2 (6 bases). The CDR3 spans 15 residues. Trimming took off 7 bases at V and 1 base at J, with 15 bases between the two ends. Germline values: CDR1 MDHEN, CDR2 SYDVKM. The CDR3 DNA reads as TGTGCCAGCAACACCCTTGGCGGGGGCACAGATACGCAGTATTTT. It encodes CASNTLGGGTDTQYF.

J is TRBJ2-4 and V is TRBV5-1; 7 nucleotides line up with TRBD1. The CDR3 is made up of 13 amino acids. The junction had 4 bases not matched to a gene; V was cut back by 5 bases and J by 5 bases. Germline lookup yields CDR1 SGHRS and CDR2 YFSETQ. CDR3 protein: CASSYGTENIQYF. As DNA, the CDR3 is TGCGCCAGCAGTTACGGGACAGAAAACATTCAGTACTTC. The complete variable domain, with remaining parts taken from reference TRBV5-1 and TRBJ2-4, reads KAGVTQTPRYLIKTRGQQVTLSCSPISGHRSVSWYQQTPGQGLQFLFEYFSETQRNKGNFPGRFSGRQFSNSRSEMNVSTLELGDSALYLCASSYGTENIQYFGAGTRLSVL.

The chain uses TRBV6-1 and TRBJ2-3; 10 nucleotides agree with TRBD2. This CDR3 region has 15 residues. Germline CDR1 and CDR2: MNHNS and SASEGT. V lost 6 bases and J lost 4; bases outside the gene matches: 7. CDR3 sequence (DNA): TGTGCCAGCAGAGTTCAAGCGGGAGGGTCAGATACGCAGTATTTT. It codes for CASRVQAGGSDTQYF.

The chain links TRBV28 to TRBJ2-2; D ambiguous. The V gene lost 7 bases and the J gene lost 4 bases, with 13 bases spanning the gap. The CDR3 loop spans 14 amino acids. Looked up from germline, CDR1 is MDHEN and CDR2 is SYDVKM. The CDR3 here is CASTNPRFTGELFF. CDR3 sequence (DNA): TGTGCCAGCACTAACCCCAGGTTCACCGGGGAGCTGTTTTTT.